This T cell receptor (beta chain) appears in the sequencing data of a study of shared clonotypes between healthy human individuals. On this clone: Its cognate antigen is unknown.

Germline values: CDR1 SQVTM, CDR2 ANQGSEA. The CDR3 contains 14 residues. The ends lost 5 bases at V and 3 bases at J; junction bases unmatched: 3. Using immunoSEQ multiplex PCR, the repertoire was profiled, and TCRdb retains in-frame clones only, with some absent. Among roughly 2.6 million clones listed, about 92% were seen once. Study results and caveats: Although depth was large, rarefaction showed that sequencing of the sorted subsets was incomplete.

Sequenced sample: naive CD4+ T cells sorted from blood. The subset denotes: CD45RA+ positively selected. The J gene is TRBJ2-2, the V gene TRBV29-1; 10 positions agree with TRBD2. The TCR originated in a man aged 18 to 30 in good health. The CDR3 loop reads CSVQTSGYTGELFF. CDR3 coding DNA: TGCAGCGTTCAGACTAGCGGGTACACCGGGGAGCTGTTTTTT.